The 21 T cell receptor beta chains presented below share a single source sample, sequenced in a study of cytomegalovirus exposure and HLA in healthy donors. PCR employed 60 Vbeta and 13 Jbeta primers. TCRdb keeps only in-frame clones here, not all; method: immunoSEQ multiplex PCR. This table holds about 160,000 clones, roughly 85% found once. The specimen sequenced was PBMCs. All receptors derive from a male donor in good health and CMV-seropositive.

The chain couples TRBV4-3 to TRBJ2-2; perhaps TRBD2 as D (6 bases). The ends were cut back, 3 bases at V and 2 bases at J, with 7 bases in the middle. There are 14 residues in the CDR3. Germline V gene sequence: CDR1 LGHNA, CDR2 YSLEER. CDR3 sequence (DNA): TGCGCCAGCAGCCAGGGACTTAACACCGGGGAGCTGTTTTTT. Translation gives CASSQGLNTGELFF.

The V call is TRBV6-1, the J call TRBJ2-7, with D tentatively TRBD1 (8 bases). The CDR3 spans 15 residues. Germline CDR1 is MNHNS and CDR2 is SASEGT. Trimming shortened V by 5 bases and J by 7 bases, and 21 bases separated the two germline ends. Here the CDR3 DNA reads TGTGCCAGCAGTACGAGGTCAACAGGGGGGGGAGAGCAGTACTTC. Translation: CASSTRSTGGGEQYF.

This sequence joins TRBV28 and TRBJ1-1, with unresolved D. From germline, CDR1 is MDHEN and CDR2 SYDVKM. The CDR3 loop spans 14 amino acids. V lost 1 base and J 2 bases, leaving 8 bases between the germline ends. CDR3 in DNA: TGTGCCAGCAGTTTATCTATAGATAACACTGAAGCTTTCTTT. It translates to CASSLSIDNTEAFF.

The chain combines TRBV5-1 with TRBJ1-1, with a weak D call TRBD1 (6 bases). Germline loops: CDR1 SGHRS, CDR2 YFSETQ. The V end was cut by 4 bases, the J end by 1 base, with 11 bases between. This CDR3 contains 14 residues. The CDR3 protein is CASSHGTPNTEAFF. Written as DNA, the CDR3 is TGCGCCAGCAGCCACGGGACACCGAACACTGAAGCTTTCTTT.

The CDR3 reads CASSIGTSEIVYEQYF. In nucleotides, the CDR3 is TGTGCCAGTAGTATAGGGACTAGCGAGATCGTCTACGAGCAGTACTTC. The chain employs TRBV19 and TRBJ2-7; 9 bases agree with TRBD2. CDR1 and CDR2 from the germline V gene are LNHDA and SQIVND (reference sequence). This CDR3 has 16 residues. V lost 1 base, J lost 3 bases, and 7 bases stayed unmatched.

This clone was found once. The chain combines TRBV7-8 with TRBJ1-5; TRBD1 matches 9 bases. This CDR3 region has 16 residues. J lost 4 bases, V lost 5 bases, and 9 bases had no gene match. Germline V CDR1 and CDR2: SGHVS, FQNEAQ. The CDR3 DNA follows: TGTGCCAGCAGCAGAGAGGACAGGGGTTTGAATCAGCCCCAGCATTTT. This codes for CASSREDRGLNQPQHF. Full variable domain (remainder filled in from reference TRBV7-8 and TRBJ1-5): GAGVSQSPRYKVAKRGQDVALRCDPISGHVSLFWYQQALGQGPEFLTYFQNEAQLDKSGLPSDRFFAERPEGSVSTLKIQRTQQEDSAVYLCASSREDRGLNQPQHFGDGTRLSIL.

The rearrangement joins TRBV19 to TRBJ1-5; no firm D call. Germline assignment: CDR1 LNHDA and CDR2 SQIVND (reference sequence). CDR3 size: 17 residues. The V and J ends lost 7 bases and 0 bases respectively, with 19 bases between them. The CDR3 bases are TGTGCCAGTACCCCCGATTGGGCGGGTTATAGCAATCAGCCCCAGCATTTT. Its protein is CASTPDWAGYSNQPQHF.

In this sample, this clone turned up once. This chain links TRBV5-8 with TRBJ2-5; D not certain. Between the trimmed V and J ends, which lost 3 bases and 5 bases, there was a span of 11 bases. The germline V gene has CDR1 SGHTS and CDR2 YDEGEE. This CDR3 is 13 amino acids long. The CDR3 region has the DNA TGTGCCAGCAGCTCCCTCGGGTGGGAGACCCAGTACTTC. Translation gives CASSSLGWETQYF.

The V and J genes are TRBV29-1 and TRBJ2-3, with 7 positions matching TRBD1. V shed 4 bases, J shed 4 bases, and the junction held 11 bases outside the gene matches. Germline V gives CDR1 SQVTM, CDR2 ANQGSEA. The CDR3 loop spans 15 amino acids. This chain's CDR3 is CSVAPQGSRADTQYF. The CDR3 region has the DNA TGCAGCGTTGCCCCACAGGGGAGCAGGGCAGATACGCAGTATTTT.

The gene calls are TRBV9 and TRBJ2-7, with 8 bases that match TRBD1. This CDR3 contains 15 residues. Germline trimming cut 4 bases from V and 7 bases from J; bases unmatched to any gene: 13. Germline V gene data show CDR1 as SGDLS and CDR2 as YYNGEE. This CDR3 is CASSPEAGGSREQYF. As DNA, the CDR3 is TGTGCCAGCAGCCCAGAGGCAGGGGGCTCTCGGGAGCAGTACTTC.

The chain employs TRBV5-8 and TRBJ2-2, with 8 bases matching TRBD1. Trimming took 2 bases from V and 7 from J; bases not matched to a gene: 4. The CDR3 covers 14 residues. Germline values: CDR1 SGHTS, CDR2 YDEGEE. The CDR3 here is CASSFTGGIGELFF. CDR3 sequence (DNA): TGTGCCAGCAGCTTCACAGGGGGTATCGGGGAGCTGTTTTTT.

This chain connects TRBV19 to TRBJ1-1; no firm D call. The germline gives CDR1 LNHDA, CDR2 SQIVND (reference sequence). V was clipped by 6 bases and J by 0 bases, with 5 bases between them. The CDR3 totals 12 residues. The CDR3 region is CASRAVNTEAFF. The CDR3 DNA is TGTGCCAGTAGGGCCGTGAACACTGAAGCTTTCTTT.

As regards this clone: Mismatch with germline at one junction end may stem from a read error. The rearrangement joins TRBV5-6 to TRBJ2-6, with D possibly being TRBD1 (6 bases). The CDR3 is 18 amino acids. CDR1 is SGHDT, CDR2 YYEEEE, per germline. The CDR3 here is CASSPYGTTPLGANGLTF. CDR3 sequence (DNA): TGTGCCAGCAGCCCGTACGGGACAACCCCTTTGGGGGCCAACGGCCTGACTTTC.

This chain uses TRBV5-4 with TRBJ2-1; D is possibly TRBD2 (5 bases). The germline V and J ends were trimmed by 5 bases and 7 bases, with 16 bases remaining between them. Looked up from germline, CDR1 is SGHNT and CDR2 is YYREEE (reference sequence). The CDR3 is 14 amino acids. The chain's CDR3 is CASRPASSGNEQFF. CDR3 nucleotide sequence: TGTGCCAGCAGACCAGCGAGCTCGGGGAATGAGCAGTTCTTC.

The chain joins TRBV4-1 to TRBJ2-1; D ambiguous. The germline V and J ends were trimmed by 1 base and 1 base, with 11 bases remaining between them. The CDR3 length is 16 residues. Per germline, CDR1 MGHRA and CDR2 YSYEKL. The CDR3 sequence is CASSQVSTSSYNEQFF. The CDR3 nucleotides are TGCGCCAGCAGCCAAGTTTCCACGAGTTCCTACAATGAGCAGTTCTTC.

V and J are TRBV18 and TRBJ1-2, with D perhaps matching TRBD1 (6 bases). Trimming took 3 bases from V and 3 from J, leaving 11 bases between them. The CDR3 extends over 14 amino acids. Germline loops: CDR1 KGHSH, CDR2 LQKENI. The CDR3: CASSPDRQYYGYTF. The CDR3 region has the DNA TGTGCCAGCTCACCTGACAGGCAGTACTATGGCTACACCTTC.

This clone showed up just a few times. The chain carries TRBV28 and TRBJ2-7; TRBD1 matches 9 bases. J was trimmed by 2 bases and V by 6 bases; bases with no gene match: 8. Looked up from germline, CDR1 is MDHEN and CDR2 is SYDVKM. The CDR3 spans 15 residues. For the CDR3, the DNA is TGTGCCAGCAGGGGACAGGGAACAGGAGCCTACGAGCAGTACTTC. This sequence encodes CASRGQGTGAYEQYF. Full variable domain (rest looked up from reference TRBV28 and TRBJ2-7): DVKVTQSSRYLVKRTGEKVFLECVQDMDHENMFWYRQDPGLGLRLIYFSYDVKMKEKGDIPEGYSVSREKKERFSLILESASTNQTSMYLCASRGQGTGAYEQYFGPGTRLTVT.

This clone was found a few times. The chain has TRBV6-5 and TRBJ2-7; 10 bases fit TRBD1. This CDR3 spans 15 amino acids. Trimming removed 2 bases from V and 0 bases from J; junction bases left unmatched: 1. Per the germline V gene, CDR1 is MNHEY and CDR2 is SVGAGI. CDR3 DNA: TGTGCCAGCAGTTACGGGACAGGGGCCTCCTACGAGCAGTACTTC. Residues: CASSYGTGASYEQYF.

The V and J genes are TRBV7-2 and TRBJ2-7, with 9 bases aligning to TRBD1. Germline CDR1 is SGHTA and CDR2 is FQGNSA. This CDR3 is 15 amino acids long. After removal of 1 base from V and 5 bases from J, the junction contained 6 bases not matched to a gene. CDR3 protein: CASSLVWTGDNEQYF. The CDR3 nucleotides read TGTGCCAGCAGCTTAGTGTGGACAGGGGACAACGAGCAGTACTTC.

V usage is TRBV7-2 and J usage is TRBJ2-1, with 8 bases aligning to TRBD2. With V trimmed by 1 base and J by 6 bases, 8 bases remained unmatched. The germline V gene encodes CDR1 SGHTA and CDR2 FQGNSA. The CDR3 covers 16 residues. The CDR3 coding sequence is TGTGCCAGCAGCTTAGACGGTCCAGCGGGAGTCAATGAGCAGTTCTTC. It is translated as CASSLDGPAGVNEQFF.

This rearrangement joins TRBV7-6 to TRBJ1-2; 8 nucleotides align to TRBD1. There are 14 residues in the CDR3. J was trimmed by 4 bases and V by 4 bases; bases with no gene match: 5. Per germline, CDR1 SGHVS and CDR2 FNYEAQ. CDR3 loop: CASSSDDRGYGYTF. As DNA, the CDR3 is TGTGCCAGCAGCTCCGATGACAGGGGCTATGGCTACACCTTC. The full variable domain, rest sourced from reference TRBV7-6 and TRBJ1-2, is GAGVSQSPRYKVTKRGQDVALRCDPISGHVSLYWYRQALGQGPEFLTYFNYEAQQDKSGLPNDRFSAERPEGSISTLTIQRTEQRDSAMYRCASSSDDRGYGYTFGSGTRLTVV.